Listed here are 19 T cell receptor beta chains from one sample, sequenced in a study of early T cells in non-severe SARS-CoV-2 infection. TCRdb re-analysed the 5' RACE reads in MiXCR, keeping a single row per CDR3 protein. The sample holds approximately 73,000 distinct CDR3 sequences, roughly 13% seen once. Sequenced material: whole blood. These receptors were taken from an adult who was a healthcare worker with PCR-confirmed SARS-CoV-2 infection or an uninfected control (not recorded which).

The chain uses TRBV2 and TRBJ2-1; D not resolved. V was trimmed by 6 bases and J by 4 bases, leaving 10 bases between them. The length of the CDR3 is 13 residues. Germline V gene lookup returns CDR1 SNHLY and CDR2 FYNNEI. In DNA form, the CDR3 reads TGTGCCAGCAGCGGCTTTCCATACAATGAGCAGTTCTTC. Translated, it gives CASSGFPYNEQFF.

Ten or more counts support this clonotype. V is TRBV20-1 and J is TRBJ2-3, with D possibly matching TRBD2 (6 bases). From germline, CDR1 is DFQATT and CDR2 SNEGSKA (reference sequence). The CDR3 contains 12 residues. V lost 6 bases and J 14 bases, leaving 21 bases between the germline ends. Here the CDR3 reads CSAGAPSEPLYF. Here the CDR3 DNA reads TGCAGTGCCGGCGCTCCTAGCGAGCCCCTGTATTTT.

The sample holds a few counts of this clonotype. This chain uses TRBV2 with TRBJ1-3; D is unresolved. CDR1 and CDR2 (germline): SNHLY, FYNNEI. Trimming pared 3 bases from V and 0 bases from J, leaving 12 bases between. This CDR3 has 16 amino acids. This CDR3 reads CASSETTLSSGNTIYF. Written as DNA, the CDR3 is TGTGCCAGCAGTGAGACAACCCTAAGCTCTGGAAACACCATATATTTT.

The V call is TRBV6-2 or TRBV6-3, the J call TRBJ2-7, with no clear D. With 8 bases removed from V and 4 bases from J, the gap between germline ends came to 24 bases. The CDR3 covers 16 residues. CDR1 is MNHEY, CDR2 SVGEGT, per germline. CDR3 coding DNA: TGTGCCAGCTCTCGAACCGCGGACCGAACCCTATACGAGCAGTACTTC. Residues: CASSRTADRTLYEQYF.

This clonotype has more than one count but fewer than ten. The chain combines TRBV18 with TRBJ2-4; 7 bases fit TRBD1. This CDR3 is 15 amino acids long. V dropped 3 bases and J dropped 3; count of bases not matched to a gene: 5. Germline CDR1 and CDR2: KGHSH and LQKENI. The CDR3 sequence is CASSPTGQSKNIQYF. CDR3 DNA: TGTGCCAGCTCACCCACGGGACAGAGCAAAAACATTCAGTACTTC.

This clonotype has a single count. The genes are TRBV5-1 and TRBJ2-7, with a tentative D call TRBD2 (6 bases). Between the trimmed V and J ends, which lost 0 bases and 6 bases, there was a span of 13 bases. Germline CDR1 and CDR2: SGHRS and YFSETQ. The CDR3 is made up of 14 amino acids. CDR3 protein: CASSLDGGRGEQYF. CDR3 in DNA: TGCGCCAGCAGCTTGGACGGGGGTCGGGGCGAGCAGTACTTC.

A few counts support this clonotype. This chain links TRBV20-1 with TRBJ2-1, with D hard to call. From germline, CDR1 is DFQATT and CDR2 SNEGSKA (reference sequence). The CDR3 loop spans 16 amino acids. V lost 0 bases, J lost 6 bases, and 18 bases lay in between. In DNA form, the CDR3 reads TGCAGTGCTAGAGATTCACTCTCACTGGTTTTCAATGAGCAGTTCTTC. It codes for CSARDSLSLVFNEQFF.

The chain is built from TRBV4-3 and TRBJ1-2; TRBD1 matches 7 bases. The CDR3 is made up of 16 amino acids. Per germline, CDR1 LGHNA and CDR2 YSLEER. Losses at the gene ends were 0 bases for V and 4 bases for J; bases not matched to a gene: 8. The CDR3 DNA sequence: TGCGCCAGCAGCCAAGATCATAAGACAGGGCTCTATGGCTACACCTTC. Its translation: CASSQDHKTGLYGYTF.

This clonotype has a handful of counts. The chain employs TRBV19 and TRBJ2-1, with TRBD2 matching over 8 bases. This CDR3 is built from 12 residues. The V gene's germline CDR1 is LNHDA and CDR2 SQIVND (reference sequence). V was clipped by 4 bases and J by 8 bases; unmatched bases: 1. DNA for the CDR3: TGTGCCAGTAGTACTAGCGGGTATGAGCAGTTCTTC. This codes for CASSTSGYEQFF.

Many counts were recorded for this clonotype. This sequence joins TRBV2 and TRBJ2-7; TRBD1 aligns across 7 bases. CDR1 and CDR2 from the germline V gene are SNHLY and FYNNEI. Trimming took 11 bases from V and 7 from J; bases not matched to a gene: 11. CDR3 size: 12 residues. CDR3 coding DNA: TGTGCCGGTAACAAGGGGGCACAAGAGCAGTACTTC. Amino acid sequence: CAGNKGAQEQYF.

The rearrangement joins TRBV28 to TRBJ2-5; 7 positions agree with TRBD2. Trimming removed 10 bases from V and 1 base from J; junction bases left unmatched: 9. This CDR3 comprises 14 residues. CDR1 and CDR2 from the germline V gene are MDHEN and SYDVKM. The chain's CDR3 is CATFPSGGQETQYF. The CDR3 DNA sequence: TGTGCCACCTTTCCTTCGGGAGGCCAAGAGACCCAGTACTTC.

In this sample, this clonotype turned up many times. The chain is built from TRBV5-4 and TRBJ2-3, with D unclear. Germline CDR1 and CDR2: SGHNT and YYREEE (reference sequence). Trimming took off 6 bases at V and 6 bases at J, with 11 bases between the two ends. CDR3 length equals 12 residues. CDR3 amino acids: CASTSDGDTQYF. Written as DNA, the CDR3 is TGTGCCAGCACCTCCGATGGGGATACGCAGTATTTT.

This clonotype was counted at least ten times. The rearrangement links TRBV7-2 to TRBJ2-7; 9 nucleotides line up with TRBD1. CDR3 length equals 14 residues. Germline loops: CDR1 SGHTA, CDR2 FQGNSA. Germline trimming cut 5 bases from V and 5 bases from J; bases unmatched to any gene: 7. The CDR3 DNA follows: TGTGCCAGCAGCCTGGGACAGGGATTCAACGAGCAGTACTTC. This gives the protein CASSLGQGFNEQYF. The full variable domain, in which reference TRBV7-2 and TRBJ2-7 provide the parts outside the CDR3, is GAGVSQSPSNKVTEKGKDVELRCDPISGHTALYWYRQSLGQGLEFLIYFQGNSAPDKSGLPSDRFSAERTGGSVSTLTIQRTQQEDSAVYLCASSLGQGFNEQYFGPGTRLTVT.

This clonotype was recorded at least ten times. The CDR3 reads CASSAFSSAYEQYF. The CDR3 DNA follows: TGTGCCAGTAGTGCCTTTTCGAGCGCCTACGAGCAGTACTTC. V and J are TRBV19 and TRBJ2-7; D is unresolved. Germline loops: CDR1 LNHDA, CDR2 SQIVND (reference sequence). The CDR3 covers 14 residues. V lost 5 bases and J 2 bases, leaving 13 bases between the germline ends.

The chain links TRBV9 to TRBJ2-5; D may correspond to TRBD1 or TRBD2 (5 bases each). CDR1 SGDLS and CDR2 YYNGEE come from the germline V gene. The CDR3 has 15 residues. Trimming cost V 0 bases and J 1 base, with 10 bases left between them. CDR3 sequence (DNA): TGTGCCAGCAGCGTAGGAGGGGCAATCCAAGAGACCCAGTACTTC. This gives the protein CASSVGGAIQETQYF.

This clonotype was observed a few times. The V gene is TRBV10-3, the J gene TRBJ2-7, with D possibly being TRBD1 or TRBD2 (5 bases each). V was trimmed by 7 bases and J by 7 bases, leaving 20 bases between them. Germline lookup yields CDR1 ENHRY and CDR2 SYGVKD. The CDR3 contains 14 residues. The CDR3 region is CAIKGRDAGWEQYF. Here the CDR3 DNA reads TGTGCCATCAAGGGAAGGGACGCCGGGTGGGAGCAGTACTTC.

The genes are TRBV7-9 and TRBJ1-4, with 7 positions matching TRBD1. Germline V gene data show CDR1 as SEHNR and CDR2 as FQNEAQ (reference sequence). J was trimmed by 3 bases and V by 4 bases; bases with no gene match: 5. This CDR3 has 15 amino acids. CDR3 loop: CASSWRQGANEKLFF. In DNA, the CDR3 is TGTGCCAGCAGCTGGAGACAGGGAGCTAATGAAAAACTGTTTTTT.

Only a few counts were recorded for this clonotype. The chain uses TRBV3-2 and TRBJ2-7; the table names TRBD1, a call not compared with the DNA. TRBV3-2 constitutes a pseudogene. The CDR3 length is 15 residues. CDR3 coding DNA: TGTGCCAGCAGCCACGTCCCGAACTCTGGCTACGAGCAGTACTTC. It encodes CASSHVPNSGYEQYF.

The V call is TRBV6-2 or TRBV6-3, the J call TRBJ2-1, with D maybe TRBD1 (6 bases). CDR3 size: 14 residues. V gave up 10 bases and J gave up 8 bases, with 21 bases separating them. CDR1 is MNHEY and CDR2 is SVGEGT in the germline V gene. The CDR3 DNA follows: TGTGCCACCTCATGGGGACATAAGGGCGATGAGCAGTTCTTC. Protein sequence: CATSWGHKGDEQFF.